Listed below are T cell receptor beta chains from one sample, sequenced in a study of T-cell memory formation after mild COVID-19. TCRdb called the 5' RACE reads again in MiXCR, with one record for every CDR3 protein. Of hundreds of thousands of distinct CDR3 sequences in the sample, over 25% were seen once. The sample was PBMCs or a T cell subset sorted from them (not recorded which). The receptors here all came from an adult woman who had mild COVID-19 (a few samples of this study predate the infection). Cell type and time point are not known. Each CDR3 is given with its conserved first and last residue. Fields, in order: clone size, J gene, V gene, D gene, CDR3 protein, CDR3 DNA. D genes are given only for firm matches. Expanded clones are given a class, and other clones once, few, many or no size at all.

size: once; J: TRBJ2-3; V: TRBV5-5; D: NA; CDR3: CASFLGQGLSTDTQYF; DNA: TGTGCCAGCTTCCTTGGCCAGGGTCTCAGCACAGATACGCAGTATTTT
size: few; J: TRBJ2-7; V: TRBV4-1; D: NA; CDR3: CASSQVVTGDYEQYF; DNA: TGCGCCAGCAGCCAAGTCGTCACAGGCGATTACGAGCAGTACTTC
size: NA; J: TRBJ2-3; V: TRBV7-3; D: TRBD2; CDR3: CASSFASGRGADTQYF; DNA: TGTGCCAGCAGCTTCGCAAGCGGGAGGGGAGCAGATACGCAGTATTTT
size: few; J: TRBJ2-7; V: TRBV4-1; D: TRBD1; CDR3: CASSPGQGTFEQYF; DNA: TGCGCCAGCAGCCCGGGACAGGGGACCTTCGAGCAGTACTTC
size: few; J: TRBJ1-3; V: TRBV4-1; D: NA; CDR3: CASSQEGAGSNTIYF; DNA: TGCGCCAGCAGCCAAGAAGGAGCAGGGTCAAACACCATATATTTT
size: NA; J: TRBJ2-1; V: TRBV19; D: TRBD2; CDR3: CASSILPSGSGSYNEQFF; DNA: TGTGCCAGTAGTATCCTTCCTAGCGGGAGTGGATCCTACAATGAGCAGTTCTTC
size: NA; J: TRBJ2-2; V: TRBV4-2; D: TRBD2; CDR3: CASSQVGGANTGELFF; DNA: TGTGCCAGCAGCCAAGTCGGGGGGGCGAACACCGGGGAGCTGTTTTTT
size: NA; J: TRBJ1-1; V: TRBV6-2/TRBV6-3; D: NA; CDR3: CASSRRTTEAFF; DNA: TGTGCCAGCAGCCGCAGGACCACTGAAGCTTTCTTT
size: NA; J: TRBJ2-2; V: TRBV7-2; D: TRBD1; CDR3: CASSRQGSSTGELFF; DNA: TGTGCCAGCAGCCGACAGGGGTCTAGCACCGGGGAGCTGTTTTTT
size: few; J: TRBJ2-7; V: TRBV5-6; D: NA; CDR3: CASSSLRDFLSYEQYF; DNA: TGTGCCAGCAGCTCTCTCAGGGATTTTCTCTCCTACGAGCAGTACTTC
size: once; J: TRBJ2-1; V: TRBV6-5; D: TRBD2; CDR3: CASSYSISVTGGEQFF; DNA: TGTGCCAGCAGTTACTCGATCTCGGTCACCGGGGGGGAGCAGTTCTTC
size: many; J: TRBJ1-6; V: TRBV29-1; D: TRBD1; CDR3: CSVKEDRDSPLHF; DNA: TGCAGCGTTAAAGAGGACAGGGATTCACCCCTCCACTTT